The source of this T cell receptor (beta chain) is a study of STAT3 mutations in large granular lymphocyte leukemia. Libraries were prepared by immunoSEQ multiplex PCR; TCRdb keeps only in-frame clonotypes and omits some of them. Of thousands of clones in the sample, 85% to 90% were seen once. Remarks on this clone: Its antigen is currently unknown.

Study findings and constraints: At least one immunodominant TCR beta clonotype appeared in every T-cell large granular lymphocyte leukemia patient. No sample exists from the first appearance of each clone. After therapy, 6 of 18 patients switched clonotypes, all new clones STAT3 wild type. Differing intervals and regimens complicate linking therapy response to clone burden.

With 2 bases removed from V and 3 bases from J, the gap between germline ends came to 12 bases. Germline V gene sequence: CDR1 KGHSH, CDR2 LQKENI. The CDR3 consists of 15 residues. Sequenced sample: peripheral blood mononuclear cells. The source of this sequence is a woman between 70 and 85 years old with T-cell large granular lymphocyte leukemia. Some clones in this sample may be carry-over from other donors' samples. J is TRBJ2-3 and V is TRBV18, with TRBD2 as a possible D gene (6 bases). The CDR3 region is CASSPVGAGTDTQYF. CDR3 DNA sequence: TGTGCCAGCTCACCAGTCGGGGCGGGGACAGATACGCAGTATTTT. Full variable domain (missing parts from reference TRBV18 and TRBJ2-3): NAGVMQNPRHLVRRRGQEARLRCSPMKGHSHVYWYRQLPEEGLKFMVYLQKENIIDESGMPKERFSAEFPKEGPSILRIQQVVRGDSAAYFCASSPVGAGTDTQYFGPGTRLTVL.